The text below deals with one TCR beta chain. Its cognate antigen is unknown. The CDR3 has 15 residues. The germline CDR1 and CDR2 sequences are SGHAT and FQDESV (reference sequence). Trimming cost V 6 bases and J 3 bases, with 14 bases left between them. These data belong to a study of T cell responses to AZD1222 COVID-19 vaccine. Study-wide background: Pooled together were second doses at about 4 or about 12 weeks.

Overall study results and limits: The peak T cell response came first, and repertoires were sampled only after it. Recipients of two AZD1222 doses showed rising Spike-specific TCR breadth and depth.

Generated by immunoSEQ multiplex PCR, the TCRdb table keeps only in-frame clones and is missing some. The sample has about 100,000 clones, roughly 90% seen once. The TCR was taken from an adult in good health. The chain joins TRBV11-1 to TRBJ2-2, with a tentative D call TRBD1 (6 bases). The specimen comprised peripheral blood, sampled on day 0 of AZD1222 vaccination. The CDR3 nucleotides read TGTGCCAGCAGTCCAGGGGCGGCGGACACCGGGGAGCTGTTTTTT. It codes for CASSPGAADTGELFF.